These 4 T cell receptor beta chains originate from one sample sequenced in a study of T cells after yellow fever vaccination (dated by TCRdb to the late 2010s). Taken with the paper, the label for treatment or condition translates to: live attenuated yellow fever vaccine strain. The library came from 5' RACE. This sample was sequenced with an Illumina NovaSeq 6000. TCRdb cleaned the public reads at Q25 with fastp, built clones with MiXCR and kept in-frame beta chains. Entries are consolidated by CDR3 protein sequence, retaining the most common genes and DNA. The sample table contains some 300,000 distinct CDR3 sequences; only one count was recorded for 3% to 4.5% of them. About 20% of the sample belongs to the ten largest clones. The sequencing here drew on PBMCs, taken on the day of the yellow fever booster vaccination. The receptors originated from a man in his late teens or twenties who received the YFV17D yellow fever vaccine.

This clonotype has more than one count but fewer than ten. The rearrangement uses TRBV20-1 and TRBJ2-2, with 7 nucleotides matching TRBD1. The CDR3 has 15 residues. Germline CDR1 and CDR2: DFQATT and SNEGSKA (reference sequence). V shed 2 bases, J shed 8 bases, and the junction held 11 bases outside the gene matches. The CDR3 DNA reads TGCAGTGCTAGATCGGGGACAGCGGCCTCGGGGGAGCTGTTTTTT. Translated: CSARSGTAASGELFF.

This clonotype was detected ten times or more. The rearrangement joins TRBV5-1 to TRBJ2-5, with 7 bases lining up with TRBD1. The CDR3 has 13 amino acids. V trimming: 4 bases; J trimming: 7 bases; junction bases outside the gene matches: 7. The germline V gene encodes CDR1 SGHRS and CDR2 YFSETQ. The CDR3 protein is CASSPGDSGTQYF. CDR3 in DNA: TGCGCCAGCAGCCCTGGGGACAGCGGGACCCAGTACTTC. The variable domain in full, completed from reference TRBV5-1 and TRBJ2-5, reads KAGVTQTPRYLIKTRGQQVTLSCSPISGHRSVSWYQQTPGQGLQFLFEYFSETQRNKGNFPGRFSGRQFSNSRSEMNVSTLELGDSALYLCASSPGDSGTQYFGPGTRLLVL.

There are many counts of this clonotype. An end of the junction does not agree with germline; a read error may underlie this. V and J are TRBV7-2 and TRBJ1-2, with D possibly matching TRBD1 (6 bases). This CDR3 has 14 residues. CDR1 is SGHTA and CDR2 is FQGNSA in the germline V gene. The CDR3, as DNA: TGTGCCAGCAGCTTCGAGGGGGTGCGGCCGAGGCCGGACTTC. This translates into CASSFEGVRPRPDF.

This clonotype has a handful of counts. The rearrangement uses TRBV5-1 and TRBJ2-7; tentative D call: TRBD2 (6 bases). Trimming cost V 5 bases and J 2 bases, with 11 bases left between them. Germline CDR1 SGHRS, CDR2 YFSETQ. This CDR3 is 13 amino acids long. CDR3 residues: CASSTGDTYEQYF. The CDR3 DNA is TGCGCCAGCAGTACGGGGGATACCTACGAGCAGTACTTC. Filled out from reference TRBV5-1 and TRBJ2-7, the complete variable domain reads KAGVTQTPRYLIKTRGQQVTLSCSPISGHRSVSWYQQTPGQGLQFLFEYFSETQRNKGNFPGRFSGRQFSNSRSEMNVSTLELGDSALYLCASSTGDTYEQYFGPGTRLTVT.